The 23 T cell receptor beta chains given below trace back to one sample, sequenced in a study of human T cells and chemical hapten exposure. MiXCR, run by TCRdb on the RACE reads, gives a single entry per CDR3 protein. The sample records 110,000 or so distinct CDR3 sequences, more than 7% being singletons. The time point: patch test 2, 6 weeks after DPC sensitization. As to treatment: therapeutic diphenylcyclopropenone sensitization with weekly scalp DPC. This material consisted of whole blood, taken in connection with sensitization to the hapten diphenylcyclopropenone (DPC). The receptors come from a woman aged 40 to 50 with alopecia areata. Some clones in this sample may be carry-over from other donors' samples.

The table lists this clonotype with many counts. This chain's CDR3 is CASSRTSGGRHTGELFF. The DNA for the CDR3 is TGTGCCAGCAGCAGGACTAGCGGGGGGCGACACACCGGGGAGCTGTTTTTT. The chain uses TRBV2 and TRBJ2-2, with 14 bases fitting TRBD2. Germline values: CDR1 SNHLY, CDR2 FYNNEI. The CDR3 extends over 17 amino acids. With V trimmed by 6 bases and J by 3 bases, 6 bases remained unmatched.

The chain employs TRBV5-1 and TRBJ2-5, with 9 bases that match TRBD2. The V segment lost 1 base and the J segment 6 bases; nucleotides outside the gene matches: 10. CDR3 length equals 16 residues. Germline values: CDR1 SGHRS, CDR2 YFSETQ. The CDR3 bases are TGCGCCAGCAGCTTGAATAGCGGGGGACCCCAGCAGACCCAGTACTTC. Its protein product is CASSLNSGGPQQTQYF.

The chain's CDR3 is CASSLGRDYNSPLHF. The CDR3 region has the DNA TGTGCCAGCAGCCTTGGCAGGGATTATAATTCACCCCTCCACTTT. The chain uses TRBV7-8 and TRBJ1-6; D might be TRBD1 (5 bases). The CDR3 covers 15 residues. Germline CDR1 SGHVS, CDR2 FQNEAQ. V was clipped by 5 bases and J by 4 bases, with 12 bases between them.

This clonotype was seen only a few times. The CDR3 coding sequence is TGTGCCACCAGAGACAGGACGGACACCGGGGAGCTGTTTTTT. Translated, it gives CATRDRTDTGELFF. V is TRBV24-1 and J is TRBJ2-2; D possibly corresponds to TRBD1 (6 bases). V lost 7 bases, J lost 3 bases, and 11 bases lay in between. This CDR3 contains 14 residues. Germline CDR1 and CDR2: KGHDR and SFDVKD.

CDR3 region: CSSLGVAGDNEQFF. The CDR3 DNA sequence: TGCAGCTCACTTGGAGTAGCGGGGGACAATGAGCAGTTCTTC. The chain has TRBV29-1 and TRBJ2-1, with 9 bases lining up with TRBD2. The CDR3 is 14 residues long. The V and J ends lost 8 bases and 5 bases, in that order; junction bases with no gene match: 10. The germline V gene encodes CDR1 SQVTM and CDR2 ANQGSEA.

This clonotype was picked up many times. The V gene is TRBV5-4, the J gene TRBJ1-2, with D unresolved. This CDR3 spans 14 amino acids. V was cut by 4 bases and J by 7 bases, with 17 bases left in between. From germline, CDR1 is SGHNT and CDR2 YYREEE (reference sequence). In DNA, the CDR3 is TGTGCCAGCAGCCTCGTCGGGGTCTCGGGTGGCTACACCTTC. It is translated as CASSLVGVSGGYTF.

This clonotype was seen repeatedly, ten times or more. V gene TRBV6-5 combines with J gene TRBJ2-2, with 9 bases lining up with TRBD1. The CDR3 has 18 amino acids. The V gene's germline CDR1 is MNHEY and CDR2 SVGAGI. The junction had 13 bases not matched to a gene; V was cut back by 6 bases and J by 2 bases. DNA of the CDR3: TGTGCCAGCAGCCGTTTTCCCCCGGGACAGGGCAACACCGGGGAGCTGTTTTTT. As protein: CASSRFPPGQGNTGELFF.

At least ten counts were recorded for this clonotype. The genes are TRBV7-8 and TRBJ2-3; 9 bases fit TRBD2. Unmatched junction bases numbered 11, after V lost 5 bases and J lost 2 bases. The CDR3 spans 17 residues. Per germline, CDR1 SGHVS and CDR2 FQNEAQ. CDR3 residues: CASSAGTSFTDTDTQYF. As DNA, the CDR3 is TGTGCCAGCAGCGCCGGGACTAGCTTCACTGACACAGATACGCAGTATTTT.

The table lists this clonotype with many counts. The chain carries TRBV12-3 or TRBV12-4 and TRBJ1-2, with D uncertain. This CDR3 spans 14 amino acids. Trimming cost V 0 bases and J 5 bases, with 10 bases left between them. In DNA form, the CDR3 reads TGTGCCAGCAGTTTAGCAGCTGGGTATTATGGCTACACCTTC. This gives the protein CASSLAAGYYGYTF.

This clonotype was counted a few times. CDR3 in DNA: TGTGCCTGGAGACGGCGTACCGATGGCTACACCTTC. Protein product: CAWRRRTDGYTF. V usage is TRBV30 and J usage is TRBJ1-2; D gene ambiguous. This CDR3 region has 12 residues. V shed 3 bases and J shed 6 bases, with 11 bases lying between them. In germline, CDR1 is GTSNPN, CDR2 SVGIG (reference sequence).

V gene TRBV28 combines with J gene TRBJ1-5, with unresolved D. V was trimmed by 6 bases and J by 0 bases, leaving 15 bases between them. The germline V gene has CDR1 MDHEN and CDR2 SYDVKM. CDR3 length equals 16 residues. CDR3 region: CASSPWVTFSNQPQHF. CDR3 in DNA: TGTGCCAGCAGCCCCTGGGTGACATTTAGCAATCAGCCCCAGCATTTT.

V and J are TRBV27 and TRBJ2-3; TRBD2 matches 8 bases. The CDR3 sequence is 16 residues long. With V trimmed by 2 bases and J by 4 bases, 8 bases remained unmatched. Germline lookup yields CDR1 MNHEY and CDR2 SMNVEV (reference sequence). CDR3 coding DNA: TGTGCCAGCAGTTTAGTTCGGGGGGGCGAAGCAGATACGCAGTATTTT. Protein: CASSLVRGGEADTQYF.

The CDR3 here is CSARNTDPKWPQPQHF. The DNA for the CDR3 is TGCAGTGCTAGAAACACGGACCCCAAATGGCCTCAGCCCCAGCATTTT. The chain employs TRBV20-1 and TRBJ1-5; D unclear. Germline V gene data show CDR1 as DFQATT and CDR2 as SNEGSKA (reference sequence). Trimming cost V 2 bases and J 6 bases, with 20 bases left between them. The CDR3 is made up of 16 amino acids.

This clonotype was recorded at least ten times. In DNA form, the CDR3 reads TGCAGTGCTAGAGGCCCAGGGGAACTATCCTACGAGCAGTACTTC. Protein: CSARGPGELSYEQYF. This sequence joins TRBV20-1 and TRBJ2-7; a possible D gene is TRBD1 (6 bases). This CDR3 region has 15 residues. Trimming cost V 1 base and J 1 base, with 14 bases left between them. CDR1 is DFQATT and CDR2 is SNEGSKA in the germline V gene (reference sequence).

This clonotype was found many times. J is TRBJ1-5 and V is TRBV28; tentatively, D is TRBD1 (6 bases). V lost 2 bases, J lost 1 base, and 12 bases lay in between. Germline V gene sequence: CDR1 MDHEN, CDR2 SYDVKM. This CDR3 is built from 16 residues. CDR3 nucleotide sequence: TGTGCCAGCAGTTTAGGGGGGCTGGGGAGCAATCAGCCCCAGCATTTT. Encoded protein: CASSLGGLGSNQPQHF.

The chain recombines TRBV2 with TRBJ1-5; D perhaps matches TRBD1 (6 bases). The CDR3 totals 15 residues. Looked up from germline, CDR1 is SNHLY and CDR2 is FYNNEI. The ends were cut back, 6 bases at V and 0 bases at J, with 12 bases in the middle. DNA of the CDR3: TGTGCCAGCAGCGGACAGACCATTAGCAATCAGCCCCAGCATTTT. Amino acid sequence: CASSGQTISNQPQHF.

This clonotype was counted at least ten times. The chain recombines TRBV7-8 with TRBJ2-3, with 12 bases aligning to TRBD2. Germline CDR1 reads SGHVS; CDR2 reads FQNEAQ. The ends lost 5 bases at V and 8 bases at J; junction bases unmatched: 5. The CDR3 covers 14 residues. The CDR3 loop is CASSPSGGGPTQYF. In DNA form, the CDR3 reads TGTGCCAGCAGCCCTAGCGGGGGGGGTCCTACGCAGTATTTT.

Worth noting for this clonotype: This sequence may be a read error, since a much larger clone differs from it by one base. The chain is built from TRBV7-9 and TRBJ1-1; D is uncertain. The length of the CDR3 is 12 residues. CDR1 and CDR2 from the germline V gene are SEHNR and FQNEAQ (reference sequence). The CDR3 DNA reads TGTGTCAGCAGCGCCAGGATGGAGCAAGCTTTCTTT. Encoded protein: CVSSARMEQAFF. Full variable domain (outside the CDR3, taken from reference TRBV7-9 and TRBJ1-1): DTGVSQNPRHKITKRGQNVTFRCDPISEHNRLYWYRQTLGQGPEFLTYFQNEAQLEKSRLLSDRFSAERPKGSFSTLEIQRTEQGDSAMYLCVSSARMEQAFFGQGTRLTVV.

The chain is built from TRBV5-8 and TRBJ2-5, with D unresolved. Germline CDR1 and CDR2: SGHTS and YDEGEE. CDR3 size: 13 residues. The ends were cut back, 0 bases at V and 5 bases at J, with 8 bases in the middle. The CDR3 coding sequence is TGTGCCAGCAGCTTGGGGGAACGGGAGACCCAGTACTTC. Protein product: CASSLGERETQYF.

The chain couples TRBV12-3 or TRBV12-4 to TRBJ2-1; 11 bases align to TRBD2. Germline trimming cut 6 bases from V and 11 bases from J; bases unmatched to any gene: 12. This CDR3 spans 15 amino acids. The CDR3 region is CASSPTSGGLPKQFF. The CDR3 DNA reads TGTGCCAGCAGCCCCACTAGCGGGGGCCTCCCTAAGCAGTTCTTC.

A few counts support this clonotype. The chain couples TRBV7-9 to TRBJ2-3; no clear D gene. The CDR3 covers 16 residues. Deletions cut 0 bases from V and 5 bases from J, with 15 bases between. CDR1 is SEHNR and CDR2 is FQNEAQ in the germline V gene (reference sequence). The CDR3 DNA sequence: TGTGCCAGCAGCTTAGCGGGGTCCACACAAAGAGATACGCAGTATTTT. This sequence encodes CASSLAGSTQRDTQYF.

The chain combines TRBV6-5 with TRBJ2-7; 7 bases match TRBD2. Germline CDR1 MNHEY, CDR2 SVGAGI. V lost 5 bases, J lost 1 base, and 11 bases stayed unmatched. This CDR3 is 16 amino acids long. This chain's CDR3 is CASSHGAGFSSYEQYF. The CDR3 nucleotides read TGTGCCAGCAGTCACGGAGCGGGGTTCTCTTCCTACGAGCAGTACTTC.

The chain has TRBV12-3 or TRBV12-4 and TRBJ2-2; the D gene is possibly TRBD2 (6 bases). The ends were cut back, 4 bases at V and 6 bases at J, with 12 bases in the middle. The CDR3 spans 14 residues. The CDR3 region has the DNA TGTGCCAGCAGTTCGGGCGGGGCAGCCGGGGAGCTGTTTTTT. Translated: CASSSGGAAGELFF.